This entry lists 12 T cell receptor beta chains sequenced from one sample in a study of cytomegalovirus exposure and HLA in healthy donors (dated by TCRdb to about 2017). Library prep was done by the immunoSEQ multiplex PCR assay. The multiplex PCR relied on a mix of 60 forward primers for TCR Vbeta segments and 13 reverse primers for TCR Jbeta segments. TCRdb re-hosts the immuneACCESS table, in-frame sequences only. Its copies lack some clones; in the studies checked, an unresolved V gene accounts for under half of them, and the cause for the rest is not known. For this sample there are about 92,000 clones; roughly 63% appear just once. The ten largest clones capture 2.5% to 3% of the sample. The sample consisted of PBMCs. These receptor sequences come from a man aged 45 to 65 in good health and CMV-seronegative.

This clone was counted only a few times. V is TRBV29-1 and J is TRBJ1-2; D call uncertain. Deletions cut 0 bases from V and 7 bases from J, with 6 bases between. Germline values: CDR1 SQVTM, CDR2 ANQGSEA. The CDR3 length is 11 residues. CDR3 residues: CSVEEPSGYTF. The CDR3 nucleotides read TGCAGCGTTGAAGAACCGAGTGGCTACACCTTC.

The V gene is TRBV6-1, the J gene TRBJ2-3; perhaps TRBD2 as D (6 bases). CDR3 length: 15 residues. Germline V gene sequence: CDR1 MNHNS, CDR2 SASEGT. The V end lost 4 bases, the J end lost 3 bases, and 14 bases lay between the germline ends. CDR3 residues: CASSAARGETDTQYF. The CDR3 DNA reads TGTGCCAGCAGTGCAGCTCGCGGGGAGACAGATACGCAGTATTTT.

The chain uses TRBV29-1 and TRBJ1-2; D possibly corresponds to TRBD1 (6 bases). Germline assignment: CDR1 SQVTM and CDR2 ANQGSEA. V was cut by 0 bases and J by 4 bases, with 15 bases left in between. This CDR3 has 15 residues. The CDR3 loop reads CSVEERGGSGYGYTF. The CDR3 nucleotides read TGCAGCGTTGAAGAAAGGGGGGGCTCGGGCTATGGCTACACCTTC. Using reference TRBV29-1 and TRBJ1-2 for the parts outside the CDR3, the full variable domain is SAVISQKPSRDICQRGTSLTIQCQVDSQVTMMFWYRQQPGQSLTLIATANQGSEATYESGFVIDKFPISRPNLTFSTLTVSNMSPEDSSIYLCSVEERGGSGYGYTFGSGTRLTVV.

The chain links TRBV18 to TRBJ1-6, with TRBD1 as a possible D gene (6 bases). The V and J ends lost 3 bases and 5 bases respectively, with 20 bases between them. CDR3 length equals 18 residues. CDR1 KGHSH and CDR2 LQKENI come from the germline V gene. The chain's CDR3 is CASSPNQLTGWNNSPLHF. The CDR3 DNA sequence: TGTGCCAGCTCACCGAATCAGTTAACAGGGTGGAATAATTCACCCCTCCACTTT.

This clone was seen just once. The chain employs TRBV11-1 and TRBJ1-6; 8 bases fit TRBD1. This CDR3 is built from 15 residues. V shed 3 bases and J 6 bases; nucleotides not matched to a gene: 4. Germline lookup yields CDR1 SGHAT and CDR2 FQDESV (reference sequence). The CDR3 bases are TGTGCCAGCAGCTTCCACAGGGGGTTTAATTCACCCCTCCACTTT. Its translation: CASSFHRGFNSPLHF.

This clone came up a few times. V usage is TRBV11-1 and J usage is TRBJ1-1; D might be TRBD1 (5 bases). Trimming removed 6 bases at V and 2 bases at J, with 10 bases between. The CDR3 is 13 residues long. Germline values: CDR1 SGHAT, CDR2 FQDESV (reference sequence). CDR3 region: CASSSGINTEAFF. Here the CDR3 DNA reads TGTGCCAGCAGTTCAGGGATAAACACTGAAGCTTTCTTT.

The CDR3 region has the DNA TGTGCCAGCAGCTTAGGTCGGGGAGTCCAAGAGACCCAGTACTTC. Translated: CASSLGRGVQETQYF. The chain is built from TRBV13 and TRBJ2-5; possible D gene TRBD2, 5 bases. Germline V gene lookup returns CDR1 PRHDT and CDR2 FYEKMQ (reference sequence). V was clipped by 0 bases and J by 1 base, with 9 bases between them. The CDR3 loop spans 15 amino acids.

The rearrangement joins TRBV14 to TRBJ2-2, with 8 bases lining up with TRBD2. V shed 0 bases and J 3 bases; nucleotides not matched to a gene: 9. Germline assignment: CDR1 SGHDN and CDR2 FVKESK. The CDR3 consists of 18 residues. The CDR3 DNA follows: TGTGCCAGCAGCCAAGATTCGTGGACTAGCTCATACACCGGGGAGCTGTTTTTT. Protein product: CASSQDSWTSSYTGELFF.

The rearrangement uses TRBV15 and TRBJ2-7; the D is unclear. Deletions cut 1 base from V and 6 bases from J, with 13 bases between. The V gene's germline CDR1 is LNHNV and CDR2 YYDKDF (reference sequence). CDR3 size: 14 residues. CDR3 region: CATSRGAPGGEQYF. Here the CDR3 DNA reads TGTGCCACCAGCAGAGGCGCGCCAGGTGGCGAGCAGTACTTC.

V and J are TRBV7-6 and TRBJ2-6; D call uncertain. The CDR3 extends over 16 amino acids. The ends were cut back, 1 base at V and 0 bases at J, with 7 bases in the middle. Germline loops: CDR1 SGHVS, CDR2 FNYEAQ. The CDR3 spells CASSLDGPSGANVLTF. For the CDR3, the DNA is TGTGCCAGCAGCTTAGATGGGCCCTCTGGGGCCAACGTCCTGACTTTC.

This clone showed up just a few times. This sequence joins TRBV4-3 and TRBJ2-1; 11 bases match TRBD2. The CDR3 spans 15 residues. Looked up from germline, CDR1 is LGHNA and CDR2 is YSLEER. V gave up 1 base and J gave up 8 bases; unmatched junction bases: 4. The DNA of the CDR3 is TGCGCCAGCAGCCAAGGTAGCGGGGGGGCCTATGAGCAGTTCTTC. It encodes CASSQGSGGAYEQFF.

There are a few counts of this clone. The chain couples TRBV7-2 to TRBJ1-1; D unresolved. CDR1 and CDR2 (germline): SGHTA, FQGNSA. The length of the CDR3 is 13 residues. Trimming removed 2 bases at V and 8 bases at J, with 12 bases between. Written as DNA, the CDR3 is TGTGCCAGCAGCTTAACGTGGCAGAACGAAGCTTTCTTT. This encodes CASSLTWQNEAFF.